This T cell receptor (beta chain) came from a study of regulatory T cells in long-lasting Graves disease. This clonotype was seen many times. The CDR3 runs 15 residues. V was trimmed by 3 bases and J by 9 bases, leaving 15 bases between them. The germline CDR1 and CDR2 sequences are MDHEN and SYDVKM. The time point here: newly diagnosed GD, antithyroid drugs for less than 3 months. The TCR library was made from RNA that had been extracted from PBMCs in TRIzol. Assembly of TCR beta libraries relied on iRepertoire HTBI primers together with Arm-PCR of CDR3 regions. MiXCR was run by TCRdb on the multiplex PCR reads, yielding one entry per CDR3 protein. The repertoire holds about 420,000 distinct CDR3 sequences, with roughly 15% as singletons. This sample also appeared in a second study, on T cells in Graves' hyperthyroidism and ophthalmopathy.

The V gene is TRBV28, the J gene TRBJ1-6, with a tentative D call TRBD1 (6 bases). The receptor's source is a woman in her late teens or twenties with Graves disease. This material consisted of peripheral blood mononuclear cells (PBMCs), taken at new diagnosis, from a patient treated with antithyroid drugs. The CDR3 nucleotides are TGTGCCAGCAGTTTCCCGAGGGGGGGGGGTTCACCCCTCCACTTT. This codes for CASSFPRGGGSPLHF.